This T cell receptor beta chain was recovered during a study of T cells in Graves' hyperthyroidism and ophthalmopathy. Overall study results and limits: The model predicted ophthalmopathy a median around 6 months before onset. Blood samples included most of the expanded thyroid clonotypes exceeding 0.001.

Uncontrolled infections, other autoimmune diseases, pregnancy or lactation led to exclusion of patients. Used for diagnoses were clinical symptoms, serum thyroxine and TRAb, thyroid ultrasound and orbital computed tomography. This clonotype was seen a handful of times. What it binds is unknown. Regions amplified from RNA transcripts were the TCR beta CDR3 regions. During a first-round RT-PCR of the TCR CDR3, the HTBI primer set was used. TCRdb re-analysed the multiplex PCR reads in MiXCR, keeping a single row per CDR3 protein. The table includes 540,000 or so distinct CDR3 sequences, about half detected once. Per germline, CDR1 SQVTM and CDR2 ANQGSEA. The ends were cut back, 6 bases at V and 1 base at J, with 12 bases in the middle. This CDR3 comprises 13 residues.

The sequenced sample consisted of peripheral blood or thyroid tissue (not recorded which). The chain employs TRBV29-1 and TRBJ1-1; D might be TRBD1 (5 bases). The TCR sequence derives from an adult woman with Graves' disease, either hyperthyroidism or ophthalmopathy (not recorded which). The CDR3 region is CSVDSFGNTEAFF. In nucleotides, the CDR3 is TGCAGCGTAGACAGTTTCGGGAACACTGAAGCTTTCTTT.